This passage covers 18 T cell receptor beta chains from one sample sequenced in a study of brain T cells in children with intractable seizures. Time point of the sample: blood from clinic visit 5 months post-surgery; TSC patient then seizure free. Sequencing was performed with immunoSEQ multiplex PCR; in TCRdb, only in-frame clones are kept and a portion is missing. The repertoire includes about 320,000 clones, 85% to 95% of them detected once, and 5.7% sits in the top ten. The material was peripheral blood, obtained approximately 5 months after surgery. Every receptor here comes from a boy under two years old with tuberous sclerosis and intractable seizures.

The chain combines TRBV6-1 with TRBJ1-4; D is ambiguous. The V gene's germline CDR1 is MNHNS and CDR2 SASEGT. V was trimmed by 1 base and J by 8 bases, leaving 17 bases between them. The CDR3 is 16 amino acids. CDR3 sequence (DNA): TGTGCCAGCAGTGAAGAAGAGGTTTCGGCCTCGGAAAAACTGTTTTTT. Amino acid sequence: CASSEEEVSASEKLFF.

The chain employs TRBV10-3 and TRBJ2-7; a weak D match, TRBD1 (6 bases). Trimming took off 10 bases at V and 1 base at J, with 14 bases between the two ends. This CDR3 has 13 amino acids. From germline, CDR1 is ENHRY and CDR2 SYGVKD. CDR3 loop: CATYGQFSYEQYF. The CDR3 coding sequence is TGTGCCACCTATGGACAGTTTTCCTACGAGCAGTACTTC.

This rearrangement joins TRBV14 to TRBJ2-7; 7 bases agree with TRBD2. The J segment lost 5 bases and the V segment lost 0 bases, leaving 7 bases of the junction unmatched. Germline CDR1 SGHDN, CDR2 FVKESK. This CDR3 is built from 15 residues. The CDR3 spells CASSQDVGGSDEQYF. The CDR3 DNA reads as TGTGCCAGCAGCCAAGATGTGGGCGGGAGCGACGAGCAGTACTTC.

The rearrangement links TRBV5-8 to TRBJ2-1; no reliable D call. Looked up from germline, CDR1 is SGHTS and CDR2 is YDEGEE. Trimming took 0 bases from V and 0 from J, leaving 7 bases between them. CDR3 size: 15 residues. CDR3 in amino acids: CASSLVRFSYNEQFF. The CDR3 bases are TGTGCCAGCAGCTTGGTGAGATTCTCCTACAATGAGCAGTTCTTC.

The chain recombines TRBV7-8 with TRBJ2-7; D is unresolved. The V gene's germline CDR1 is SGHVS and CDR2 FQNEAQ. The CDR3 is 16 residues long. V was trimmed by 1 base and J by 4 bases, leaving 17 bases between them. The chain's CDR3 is CASSLVKTRWVYEQYF. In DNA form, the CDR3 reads TGTGCCAGCAGCTTAGTTAAGACTCGTTGGGTATACGAGCAGTACTTC.

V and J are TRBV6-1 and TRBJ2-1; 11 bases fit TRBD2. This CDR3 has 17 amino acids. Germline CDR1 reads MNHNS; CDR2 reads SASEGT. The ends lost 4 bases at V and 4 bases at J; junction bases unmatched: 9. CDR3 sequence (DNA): TGTGCCAGCAGTGGAAAAATTCTAGCGGGGGGATACAATGAGCAGTTCTTC. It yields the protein CASSGKILAGGYNEQFF.

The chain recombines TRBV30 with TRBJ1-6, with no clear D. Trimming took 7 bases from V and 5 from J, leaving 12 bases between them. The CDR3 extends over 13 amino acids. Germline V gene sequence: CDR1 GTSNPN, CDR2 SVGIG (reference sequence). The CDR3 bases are TGTGCCTTGGGTCGAGCGGATAATTCACCCCTCCACTTT. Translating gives CALGRADNSPLHF.

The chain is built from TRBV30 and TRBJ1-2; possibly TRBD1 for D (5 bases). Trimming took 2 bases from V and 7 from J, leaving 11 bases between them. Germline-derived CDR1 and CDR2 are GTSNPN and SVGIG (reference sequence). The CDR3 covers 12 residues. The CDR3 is CAWSLGVAGYTF. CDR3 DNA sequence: TGTGCCTGGAGTTTGGGGGTTGCTGGCTACACCTTC.

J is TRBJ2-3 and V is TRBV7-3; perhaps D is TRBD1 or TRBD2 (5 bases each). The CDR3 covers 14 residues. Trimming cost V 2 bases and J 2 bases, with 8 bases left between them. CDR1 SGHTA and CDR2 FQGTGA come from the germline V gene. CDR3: CASSLLGTTDTQYF. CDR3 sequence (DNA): TGTGCCAGCAGCTTATTGGGGACCACAGATACGCAGTATTTT.

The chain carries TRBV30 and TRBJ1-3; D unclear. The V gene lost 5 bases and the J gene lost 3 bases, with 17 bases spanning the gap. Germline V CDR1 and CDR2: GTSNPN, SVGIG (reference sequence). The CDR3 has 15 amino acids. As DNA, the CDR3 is TGTGCCTGGTGTAATTACCCCCGGGATGGAAACACCATATATTTT. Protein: CAWCNYPRDGNTIYF.

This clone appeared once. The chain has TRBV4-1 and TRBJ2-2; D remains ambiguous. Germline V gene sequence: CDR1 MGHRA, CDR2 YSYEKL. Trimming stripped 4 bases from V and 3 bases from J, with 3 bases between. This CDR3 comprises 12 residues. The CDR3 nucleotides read TGCGCCAGCAGCCTCCACACCGGGGAGCTGTTTTTT. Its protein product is CASSLHTGELFF.

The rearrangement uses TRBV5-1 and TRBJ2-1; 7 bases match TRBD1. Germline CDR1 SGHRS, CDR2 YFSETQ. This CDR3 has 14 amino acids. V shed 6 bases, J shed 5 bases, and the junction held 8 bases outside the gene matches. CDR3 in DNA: TGCGCCAGCACGGGAAGACAGGGCCACAATGAGCAGTTCTTC. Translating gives CASTGRQGHNEQFF.

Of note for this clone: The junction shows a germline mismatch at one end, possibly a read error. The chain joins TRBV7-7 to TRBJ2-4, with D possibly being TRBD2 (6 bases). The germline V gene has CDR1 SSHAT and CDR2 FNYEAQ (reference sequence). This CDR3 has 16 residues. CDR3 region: CASSYPTWVGRNIQYF. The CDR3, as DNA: TGTGCTAGCAGCTACCCGACTTGGGTGGGGAGGAACATTCAGTACTTC.

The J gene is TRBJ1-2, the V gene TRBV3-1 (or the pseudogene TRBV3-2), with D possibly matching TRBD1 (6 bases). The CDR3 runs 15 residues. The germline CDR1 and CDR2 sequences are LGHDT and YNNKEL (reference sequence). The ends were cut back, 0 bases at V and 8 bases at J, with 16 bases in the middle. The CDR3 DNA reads TGTGCCAGCAGCCAAGATCATGGGGGGGCTGGAGGCTACACCTTC. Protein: CASSQDHGGAGGYTF.

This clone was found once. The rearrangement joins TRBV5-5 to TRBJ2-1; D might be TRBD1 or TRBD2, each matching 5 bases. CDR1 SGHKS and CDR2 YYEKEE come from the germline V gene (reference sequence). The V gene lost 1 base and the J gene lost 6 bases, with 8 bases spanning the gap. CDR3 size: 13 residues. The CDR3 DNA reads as TGTGCCAGCAGCTTGTACGGGGCCAATGAGCAGTTCTTC. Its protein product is CASSLYGANEQFF.

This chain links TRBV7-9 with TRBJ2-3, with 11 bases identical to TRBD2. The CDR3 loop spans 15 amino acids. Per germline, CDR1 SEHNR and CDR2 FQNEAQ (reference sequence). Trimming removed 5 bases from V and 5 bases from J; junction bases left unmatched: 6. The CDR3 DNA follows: TGTGCCAGCAGCCTGACTAGCGGGATGGGAGATACGCAGTATTTT. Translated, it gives CASSLTSGMGDTQYF.

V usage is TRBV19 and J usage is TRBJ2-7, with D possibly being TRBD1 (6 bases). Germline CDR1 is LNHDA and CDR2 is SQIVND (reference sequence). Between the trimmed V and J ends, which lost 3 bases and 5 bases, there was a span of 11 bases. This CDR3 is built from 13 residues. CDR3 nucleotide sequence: TGTGCCAGTAGTATCACCAGGGGCAACGAGCAGTACTTC. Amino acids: CASSITRGNEQYF.

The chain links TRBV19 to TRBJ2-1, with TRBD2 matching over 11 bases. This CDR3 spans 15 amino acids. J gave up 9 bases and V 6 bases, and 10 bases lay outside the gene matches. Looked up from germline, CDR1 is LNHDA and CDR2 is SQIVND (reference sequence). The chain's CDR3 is CASRLAGGPSGEQFF. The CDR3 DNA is TGTGCCAGTAGGTTAGCGGGAGGGCCTTCTGGTGAGCAGTTCTTC.